This T cell receptor beta chain came from a study of identical twins. This clonotype was seen repeatedly, ten times or more. Per germline, CDR1 SGHRS and CDR2 YFSETQ. This CDR3 region has 13 residues. V was clipped by 2 bases and J by 5 bases, with 9 bases between them. Using its own MiXCR run on the 5' RACE reads, TCRdb lists one record per CDR3 protein. The data contain fewer than 650,000 distinct CDR3 sequences, 9.6% of them singletons. These data were likewise used in another study, on yellow fever vaccine responses in identical twins.

The sequencing sample was made of PBMCs. This TCR was sampled from a woman under 30 in good health. The chain links TRBV5-1 to TRBJ2-3; a possible D gene is TRBD2 (5 bases). DNA for the CDR3: TGCGCCAGCAGCTTCCGGGGTGAAGATACGCAGTATTTT. Encoded protein: CASSFRGEDTQYF. The full variable domain, in which reference TRBV5-1 and TRBJ2-3 provide the parts outside the CDR3, is KAGVTQTPRYLIKTRGQQVTLSCSPISGHRSVSWYQQTPGQGLQFLFEYFSETQRNKGNFPGRFSGRQFSNSRSEMNVSTLELGDSALYLCASSFRGEDTQYFGPGTRLTVL.